These 23 T cell receptor beta chains originate from one sample sequenced in a study of OX40 agonist ivuxolimab in advanced cancers. The repertoire was sequenced with immunoSEQ multiplex PCR; TCRdb's copy has only in-frame clones and lacks some. The sample lists about 91,000 clones, roughly 85% seen once, with 0.45% to 0.55% in the top ten. The sample was CD4+ or CD8+ T cells sorted from blood, taken in a trial of the OX40 agonist ivuxolimab. Source of these receptors: an adult with an advanced solid tumor such as melanoma, head and neck, liver or kidney cancer.

This chain uses TRBV6-5 with TRBJ1-5; 9 nucleotides align to TRBD1. J lost 7 bases, V lost 5 bases, and 9 bases had no gene match. Germline V gene data show CDR1 as MNHEY and CDR2 as SVGAGI. The CDR3 consists of 15 residues. The CDR3 loop is CASSPGDRVGQPQHF. For the CDR3, the DNA is TGTGCCAGCAGTCCCGGGGACAGGGTCGGGCAGCCCCAGCATTTT.

This chain links TRBV15 with TRBJ2-3, with TRBD1 identical over 9 bases. Germline CDR1 LNHNV, CDR2 YYDKDF (reference sequence). Unmatched junction bases numbered 5, after V lost 1 base and J lost 3 bases. The CDR3 spans 16 residues. Written as DNA, the CDR3 is TGTGCCACCAGCAGAGGCACAGGGGGCATAACAGATACGCAGTATTTT. Translation: CATSRGTGGITDTQYF.

The chain uses TRBV19 and TRBJ2-5; TRBD1 is a possible D gene (6 bases). In germline, CDR1 is LNHDA, CDR2 SQIVND (reference sequence). CDR3 size: 14 residues. Trimming removed 4 bases at V and 1 base at J, with 10 bases between. The CDR3 protein is CASSTTGIQETQYF. The CDR3 coding sequence is TGTGCCAGTAGTACTACAGGGATCCAAGAGACCCAGTACTTC. Filled out from reference TRBV19 and TRBJ2-5, the complete variable domain reads DGGITQSPKYLFRKEGQNVTLSCEQNLNHDAMYWYRQDPGQGLRLIYYSQIVNDFQKGDIAEGYSVSREKKESFPLTVTSAQKNPTAFYLCASSTTGIQETQYFGPGTRLLVL.

The CDR3: CAISEYRGRGGYTF. The CDR3, as DNA: TGTGCCATCAGTGAGTACAGGGGGCGAGGTGGCTACACCTTC. The rearrangement links TRBV10-3 to TRBJ1-2; 9 bases are shared with TRBD1. Germline V gene data show CDR1 as ENHRY and CDR2 as SYGVKD. The CDR3 extends over 14 amino acids. J was trimmed by 7 bases and V by 1 base; bases with no gene match: 4.

This chain uses TRBV9 with TRBJ1-4, with D uncertain. V was cut by 0 bases and J by 3 bases, with 9 bases left in between. CDR1 and CDR2 from the germline V gene are SGDLS and YYNGEE. The CDR3 is 15 residues long. The CDR3 is CASSVGTQANEKLFF. CDR3 nucleotide sequence: TGTGCCAGCAGCGTAGGGACCCAGGCTAATGAAAAACTGTTTTTT.

The V and J genes are TRBV10-2 and TRBJ1-4; no clear D gene. V lost 5 bases, J lost 0 bases, and 10 bases lay in between. There are 15 residues in the CDR3. The germline V gene has CDR1 WSHSY and CDR2 SAAADI. This chain's CDR3 is CASSNQFPTNEKLFF. CDR3 sequence (DNA): TGCGCCAGCAGTAACCAATTCCCAACTAATGAAAAACTGTTTTTT.

The genes are TRBV2 and TRBJ1-2, with a weak D call TRBD1 (5 bases). Trimming removed 7 bases from V and 6 bases from J, with 15 bases in between. Germline CDR1 is SNHLY and CDR2 is FYNNEI. The CDR3 is made up of 13 amino acids. The CDR3 protein is CASIPDRLNGYTF. For the CDR3, the DNA is TGTGCCAGCATCCCTGACAGACTGAATGGCTACACCTTC.

V and J are TRBV19 and TRBJ2-5; D uncertain. The V end lost 3 bases, the J end lost 5 bases, and 10 bases lay between the germline ends. Per germline, CDR1 LNHDA and CDR2 SQIVND (reference sequence). CDR3 size: 13 residues. In nucleotides, the CDR3 is TGTGCCAGTAGTATTTGGGGTAGGGAGACCCAGTACTTC. Translation: CASSIWGRETQYF.

J is TRBJ1-1 and V is TRBV7-9; D possibly corresponds to TRBD1 (5 bases). Germline-derived CDR1 and CDR2 are SEHNR and FQNEAQ (reference sequence). The germline V and J ends were trimmed by 3 bases and 5 bases, with 10 bases remaining between them. There are 13 residues in the CDR3. Here the CDR3 reads CASSFDSQTEAFF. CDR3 in DNA: TGTGCCAGCAGCTTTGACAGCCAGACTGAAGCTTTCTTT.

The chain couples TRBV19 to TRBJ2-3, with 14 positions matching TRBD2. The germline gives CDR1 LNHDA, CDR2 SQIVND (reference sequence). J gave up 4 bases and V 4 bases, and 4 bases lay outside the gene matches. The CDR3 has 16 amino acids. CDR3 amino acids: CASSTWTSGGSDTQYF. In DNA form, the CDR3 reads TGTGCCAGTAGTACATGGACTAGCGGGGGGTCAGATACGCAGTATTTT.

The V call is TRBV5-1, the J call TRBJ1-1; D is perhaps TRBD1 (5 bases). Per germline, CDR1 SGHRS and CDR2 YFSETQ. V was clipped by 1 base and J by 4 bases, with 11 bases between them. This CDR3 comprises 14 residues. The DNA for the CDR3 is TGCGCCAGCAGCTTGACAGGAACCCCCACTGAAGCTTTCTTT. It encodes CASSLTGTPTEAFF. The full variable domain, its missing parts supplied by reference TRBV5-1 and TRBJ1-1, is KAGVTQTPRYLIKTRGQQVTLSCSPISGHRSVSWYQQTPGQGLQFLFEYFSETQRNKGNFPGRFSGRQFSNSRSEMNVSTLELGDSALYLCASSLTGTPTEAFFGQGTRLTVV.

This clone occurred a few times. The chain joins TRBV4-1 to TRBJ1-5, with a weak D call TRBD1 (5 bases). CDR3 length: 15 residues. The germline CDR1 and CDR2 sequences are MGHRA and YSYEKL. Deletions cut 4 bases from V and 0 bases from J, with 10 bases between. The CDR3 loop is CASSRQGVSNQPQHF. CDR3 DNA sequence: TGCGCCAGCAGCCGCCAAGGGGTTAGCAATCAGCCCCAGCATTTT.

This clone was seen a single time. The chain joins TRBV6-1 to TRBJ2-3; D is perhaps TRBD2 (6 bases). This CDR3 spans 13 amino acids. Trimming stripped 6 bases from V and 0 bases from J, with 7 bases between. Germline lookup yields CDR1 MNHNS and CDR2 SASEGT. DNA for the CDR3: TGTGCCAGCAGGCGGGATAGCACAGATACGCAGTATTTT. It encodes CASRRDSTDTQYF.

This clone was recorded once. The rearrangement joins TRBV18 to TRBJ2-1; D ambiguous. Germline V gives CDR1 KGHSH, CDR2 LQKENI. This CDR3 is 16 amino acids long. V was clipped by 2 bases and J by 5 bases, with 16 bases between them. For the CDR3, the DNA is TGTGCCAGCTCACCATCCCTCCCCGACACAAACAATGAGCAGTTCTTC. Protein product: CASSPSLPDTNNEQFF.

This clone was counted between two and nine times. V gene TRBV29-1 combines with J gene TRBJ2-2; maybe TRBD2 (6 bases). The CDR3 sequence is 16 residues long. The germline V gene has CDR1 SQVTM and CDR2 ANQGSEA. Trimming cost V 7 bases and J 6 bases, with 24 bases left between them. The CDR3 DNA sequence: TGCAGCGGGGCGTATATGGTGTCTAGCGAACCCGGGGAGCTGTTTTTT. This sequence encodes CSGAYMVSSEPGELFF.

This sequence joins TRBV6-1 and TRBJ2-5; 12 nucleotides line up with TRBD2. This CDR3 spans 15 amino acids. V was pared by 9 bases and J by 5 bases, with 10 bases of the junction left unmatched. Germline CDR1 is MNHNS and CDR2 is SASEGT. This CDR3 reads CASLSSGGAVETQYF. The CDR3 DNA sequence: TGTGCCAGTCTGTCTAGCGGGGGGGCCGTTGAGACCCAGTACTTC.

The CDR3 spells CASRTGYEQYF. The CDR3 DNA is TGTGCCAGCAGGACGGGGTACGAGCAGTACTTC. The V call is TRBV6-6, the J call TRBJ2-7, with D tentatively TRBD2 (5 bases). Germline V gene data show CDR1 as MNHNY and CDR2 as SVGAGI (reference sequence). V lost 6 bases and J lost 4, with 7 bases in between. This CDR3 contains 11 residues.

A single count supports this clone. The chain has TRBV19 and TRBJ1-5, with 7 bases aligning to TRBD1. Germline V gene sequence: CDR1 LNHDA, CDR2 SQIVND (reference sequence). J was trimmed by 7 bases and V by 9 bases; bases with no gene match: 15. The CDR3 runs 15 residues. DNA for the CDR3: TGTGCCAGCATACCGGGACAGTGGCCCGGACAGCCCCAGCATTTT. Amino acid sequence: CASIPGQWPGQPQHF.

The chain couples TRBV6-5 to TRBJ1-3, with unresolved D. CDR1 is MNHEY and CDR2 is SVGAGI in the germline V gene. The CDR3 length is 14 residues. V gave up 5 bases and J gave up 1 base, with 9 bases separating them. CDR3 sequence reads: CASSRPDSGNTIYF. Here the CDR3 DNA reads TGTGCCAGCAGTCGACCGGATTCTGGAAACACCATATATTTT.

The chain employs TRBV9 and TRBJ1-4; 9 nucleotides agree with TRBD1. The CDR3 length is 15 residues. J was trimmed by 6 bases and V by 3 bases; bases with no gene match: 6. Germline CDR1 and CDR2: SGDLS and YYNGEE. Written as DNA, the CDR3 is TGTGCCAGCAGCGCTAAGGGACAGGGTGATGAAAAACTGTTTTTT. Translation gives CASSAKGQGDEKLFF.

This CDR3 is CASSLPGGYEQYF. The DNA of the CDR3 is TGCGCCAGCAGCTTACCTGGGGGGTACGAGCAGTACTTC. The chain carries TRBV5-1 and TRBJ2-7; weak D call: TRBD2 (6 bases). Trimming left V 2 bases short and J 4 bases short, with 10 bases between. This CDR3 contains 13 residues. CDR1 and CDR2 (germline): SGHRS, YFSETQ.

This sequence joins TRBV7-2 and TRBJ1-4, with a possible D match to TRBD1 (5 bases). The CDR3 has 17 residues. Looked up from germline, CDR1 is SGHTA and CDR2 is FQGNSA. Trimming stripped 4 bases from V and 3 bases from J, with 18 bases between. CDR3 loop: CASSSDPGAAANEKLFF. CDR3 nucleotide sequence: TGTGCCAGCAGCTCAGACCCTGGGGCGGCAGCTAATGAAAAACTGTTTTTT.

V gene TRBV29-1 combines with J gene TRBJ1-4; D uncertain. Germline loops: CDR1 SQVTM, CDR2 ANQGSEA. CDR3 length equals 19 residues. V was shortened by 4 bases and J by 0 bases, with 24 bases between the two germline ends. CDR3 bases: TGCAGCGTTGGAGTCCCTGGGGTCTTTTCTCCTGCAACTAATGAAAAACTGTTTTTT. Translating gives CSVGVPGVFSPATNEKLFF.